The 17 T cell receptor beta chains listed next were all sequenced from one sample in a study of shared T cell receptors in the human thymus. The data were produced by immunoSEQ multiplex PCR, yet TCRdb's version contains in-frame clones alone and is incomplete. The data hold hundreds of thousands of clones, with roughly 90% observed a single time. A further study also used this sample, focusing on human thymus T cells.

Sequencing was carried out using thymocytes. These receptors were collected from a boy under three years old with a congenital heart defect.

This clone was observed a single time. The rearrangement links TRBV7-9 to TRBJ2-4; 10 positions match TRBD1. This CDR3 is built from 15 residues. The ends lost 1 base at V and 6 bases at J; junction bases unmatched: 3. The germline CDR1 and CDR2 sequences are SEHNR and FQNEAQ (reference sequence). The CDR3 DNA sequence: TGTGCCAGCAGCTTAGAGGGGGACAGGGGAAACATTCAGTACTTC. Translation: CASSLEGDRGNIQYF.

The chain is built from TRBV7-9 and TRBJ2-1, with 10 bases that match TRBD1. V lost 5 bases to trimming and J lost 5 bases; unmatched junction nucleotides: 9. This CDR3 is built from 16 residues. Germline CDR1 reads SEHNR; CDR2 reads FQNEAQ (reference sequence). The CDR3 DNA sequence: TGTGCCAGCAGCCCGCGCCGGGACAGGGGCCACAATGAGCAGTTCTTC. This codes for CASSPRRDRGHNEQFF.

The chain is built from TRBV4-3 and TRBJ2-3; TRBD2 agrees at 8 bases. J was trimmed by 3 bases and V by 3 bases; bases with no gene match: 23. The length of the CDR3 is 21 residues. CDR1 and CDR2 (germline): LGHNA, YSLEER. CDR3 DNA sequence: TGCGCCAGCAGCCACACATCCCCGACGCCAGGACTAGCTAAAGAGACAGATACGCAGTATTTT. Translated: CASSHTSPTPGLAKETDTQYF.

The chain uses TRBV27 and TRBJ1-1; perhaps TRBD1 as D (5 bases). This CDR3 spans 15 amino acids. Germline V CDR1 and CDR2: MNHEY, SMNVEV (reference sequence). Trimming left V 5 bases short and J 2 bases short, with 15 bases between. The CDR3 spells CASSKRQSDNTEAFF. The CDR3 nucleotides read TGTGCCAGCAGTAAGAGACAGAGCGATAACACTGAAGCTTTCTTT.

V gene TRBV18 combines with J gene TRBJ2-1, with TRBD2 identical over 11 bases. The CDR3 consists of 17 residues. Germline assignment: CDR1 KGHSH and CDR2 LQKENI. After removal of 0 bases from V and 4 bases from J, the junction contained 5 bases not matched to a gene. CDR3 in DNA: TGTGCCAGCTCACCACCCCTCCTAGCGGGAGGATACAATGAGCAGTTCTTC. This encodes CASSPPLLAGGYNEQFF. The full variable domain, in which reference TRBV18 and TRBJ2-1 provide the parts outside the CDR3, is NAGVMQNPRHLVRRRGQEARLRCSPMKGHSHVYWYRQLPEEGLKFMVYLQKENIIDESGMPKERFSAEFPKEGPSILRIQQVVRGDSAAYFCASSPPLLAGGYNEQFFGPGTRLTVL.

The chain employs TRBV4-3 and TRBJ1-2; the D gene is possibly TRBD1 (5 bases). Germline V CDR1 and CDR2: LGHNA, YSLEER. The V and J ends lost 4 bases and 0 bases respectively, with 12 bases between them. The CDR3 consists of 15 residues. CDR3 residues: CASSRGGSTNYGYTF. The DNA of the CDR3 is TGCGCCAGCAGCCGGGGGGGGTCTACTAACTATGGCTACACCTTC.

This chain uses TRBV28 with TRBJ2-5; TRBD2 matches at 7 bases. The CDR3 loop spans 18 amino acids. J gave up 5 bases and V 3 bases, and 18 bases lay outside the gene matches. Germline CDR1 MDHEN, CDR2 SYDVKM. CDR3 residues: CASSFGPQSGDMRETQYF. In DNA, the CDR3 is TGTGCCAGCAGTTTTGGGCCCCAGAGCGGGGATATGCGGGAGACCCAGTACTTC.

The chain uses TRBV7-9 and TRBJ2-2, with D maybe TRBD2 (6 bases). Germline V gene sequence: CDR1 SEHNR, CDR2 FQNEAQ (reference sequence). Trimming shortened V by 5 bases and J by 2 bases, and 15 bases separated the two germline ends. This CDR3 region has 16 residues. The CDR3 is CASSLAGSQNTGELFF. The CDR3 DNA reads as TGTGCCAGCAGCCTGGCGGGATCACAAAACACCGGGGAGCTGTTTTTT. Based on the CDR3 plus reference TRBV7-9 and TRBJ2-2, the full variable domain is DTGVSQNPRHKITKRGQNVTFRCDPISEHNRLYWYRQTLGQGPEFLTYFQNEAQLEKSRLLSDRFSAERPKGSFSTLEIQRTEQGDSAMYLCASSLAGSQNTGELFFGEGSRLTVL.

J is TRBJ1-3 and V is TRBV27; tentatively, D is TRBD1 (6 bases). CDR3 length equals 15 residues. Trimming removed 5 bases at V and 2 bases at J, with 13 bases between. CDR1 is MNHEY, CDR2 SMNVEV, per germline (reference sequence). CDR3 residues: CASSLNTGPGNTIYF. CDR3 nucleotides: TGTGCCAGCAGTCTCAATACAGGGCCTGGAAACACCATATATTTT.

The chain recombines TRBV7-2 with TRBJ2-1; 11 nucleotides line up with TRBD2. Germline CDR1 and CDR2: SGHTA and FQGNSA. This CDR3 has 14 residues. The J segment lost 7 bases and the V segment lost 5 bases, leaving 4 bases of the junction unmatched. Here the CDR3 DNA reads TGTGCCAGCAGCCTTAGCGGGAGGGCTAATGAGCAGTTCTTC. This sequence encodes CASSLSGRANEQFF.

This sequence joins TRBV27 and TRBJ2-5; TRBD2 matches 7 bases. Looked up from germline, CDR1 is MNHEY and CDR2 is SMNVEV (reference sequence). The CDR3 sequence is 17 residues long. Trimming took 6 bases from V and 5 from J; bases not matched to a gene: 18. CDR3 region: CASRHAWASGLPETQYF. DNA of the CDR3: TGTGCCAGCAGGCACGCGTGGGCCTCGGGACTACCGGAGACCCAGTACTTC.

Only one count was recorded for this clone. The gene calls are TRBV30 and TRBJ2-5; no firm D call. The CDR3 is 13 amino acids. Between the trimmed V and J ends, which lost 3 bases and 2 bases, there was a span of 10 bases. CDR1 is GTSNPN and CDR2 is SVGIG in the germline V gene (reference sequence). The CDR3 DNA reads TGTGCCTGGAGGTCCTTACAGCAAGAGACCCAGTACTTC. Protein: CAWRSLQQETQYF.

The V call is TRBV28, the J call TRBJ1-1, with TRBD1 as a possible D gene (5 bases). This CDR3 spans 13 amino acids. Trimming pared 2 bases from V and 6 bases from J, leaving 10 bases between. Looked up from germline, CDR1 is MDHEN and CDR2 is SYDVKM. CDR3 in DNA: TGTGCCAGCAGTTTAGGCTTCAGGGCTGAAGCTTTCTTT. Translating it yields CASSLGFRAEAFF.

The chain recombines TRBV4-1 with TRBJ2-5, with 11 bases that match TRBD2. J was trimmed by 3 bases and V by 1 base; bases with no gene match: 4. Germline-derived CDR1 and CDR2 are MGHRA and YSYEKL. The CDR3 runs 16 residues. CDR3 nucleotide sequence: TGCGCCAGCAGCCAAGTGCCACTAGCGGGAGAAGAGACCCAGTACTTC. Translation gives CASSQVPLAGEETQYF.

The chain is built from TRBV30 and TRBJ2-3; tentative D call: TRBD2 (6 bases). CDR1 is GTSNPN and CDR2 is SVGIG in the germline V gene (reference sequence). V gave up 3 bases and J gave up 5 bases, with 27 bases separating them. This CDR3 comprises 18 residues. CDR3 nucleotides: TGTGCCTGGAGGGGACTCCGTAAAAGACGTCCATATAGAGATACGCAGTATTTT. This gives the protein CAWRGLRKRRPYRDTQYF. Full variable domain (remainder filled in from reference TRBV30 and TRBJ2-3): SQTIHQWPATLVQPVGSPLSLECTVEGTSNPNLYWYRQAAGRGLQLLFYSVGIGQISSEVPQNLSASRPQDRQFILSSKKLLLSDSGFYLCAWRGLRKRRPYRDTQYFGPGTRLTVL.

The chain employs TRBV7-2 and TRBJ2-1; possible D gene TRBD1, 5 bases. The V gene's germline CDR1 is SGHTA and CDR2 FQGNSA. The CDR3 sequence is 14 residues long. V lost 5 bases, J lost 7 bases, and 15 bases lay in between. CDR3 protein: CASSRTPLGNEQFF. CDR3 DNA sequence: TGTGCCAGCAGCAGGACACCTCTAGGGAATGAGCAGTTCTTC.

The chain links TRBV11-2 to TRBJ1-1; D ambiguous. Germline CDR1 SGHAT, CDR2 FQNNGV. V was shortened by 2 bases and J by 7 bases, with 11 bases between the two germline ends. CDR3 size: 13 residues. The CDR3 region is CASSLKPNDEAFF. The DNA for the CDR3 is TGTGCCAGCAGCTTAAAGCCAAATGATGAAGCTTTCTTT.